The source of this T cell receptor beta chain is a study of shared clonotypes between healthy human individuals. Study-level background: A couple of women and three men aged 18 to 49 served as donors.

The CDR3 sequence is 12 residues long. V dropped 2 bases and J dropped 6 bases, with 8 bases sitting between them. Germline V gene lookup returns CDR1 SGHTA and CDR2 FQGNSA. This clone was recorded a few times. Those who donated were healthy HIV-negative adults, with no recent acute infections or vaccinations reported. Replicate PCRs run on unsorted PBMC used 250 to 300 ng DNA, which was 31,000 or so T cell genomes. Unsorted PBMC DNA was sequenced on ten immunoSEQ deep assay plates. TCRdb's copy holds only in-frame clones and misses some; the assay was immunoSEQ multiplex PCR. The table lists some 510,000 clones, approximately 79% of them singletons.

The source material was PBMCs. This TCR derives from a woman in her thirties or forties in good health. Some clones in this sample may be carry-over from other donors' samples. V gene TRBV7-2 combines with J gene TRBJ2-7, with D unclear. Written as DNA, the CDR3 is TGTGCCAGCAGCTTAACCTACGGCGAGCAGTACTTC. This codes for CASSLTYGEQYF.